The 25 T cell receptor beta chains below were found in one sample sequenced in a study of a mutant IDH1 vaccine in newly diagnosed glioma. The method was immunoSEQ multiplex PCR; TCRdb's version includes in-frame clones alone and lacks a portion of them. Of around 64,000 clones in the sample, around 83% are singletons; the top ten hold around 4.5%. Time point in this sample: baseline, week 1 (first vaccination visit). As for treatment: pre-vaccination baseline after standard-of-care therapy. The input for sequencing was peripheral blood mononuclear cells (PBMCs), taken from a glioma patient treated with radiotherapy, temozolomide or both. Receptor source: a woman aged 18-29 years with glioma. Some clones in this sample may be carry-over from other donors' samples.

This CDR3 reads CASSEGGRQNTEAFF. Here the CDR3 DNA reads TGTGCCAGCAGCGAGGGGGGCAGACAGAACACTGAAGCTTTCTTT. This chain links TRBV9 with TRBJ1-1, with D perhaps TRBD1 (6 bases). Germline CDR1 reads SGDLS; CDR2 reads YYNGEE. This CDR3 comprises 15 residues. The germline V and J ends were trimmed by 3 bases and 1 base, with 13 bases remaining between them.

This chain links TRBV9 with TRBJ2-2; 14 bases fit TRBD2. This CDR3 has 18 amino acids. The J segment lost 2 bases and the V segment lost 4 bases, leaving 7 bases of the junction unmatched. From germline, CDR1 is SGDLS and CDR2 YYNGEE. The CDR3 spells CASSLPGLAGVNTGELFF. In DNA form, the CDR3 reads TGTGCCAGCAGCTTACCGGGACTAGCGGGGGTAAACACCGGGGAGCTGTTTTTT.

This clone was observed a few times. The gene calls are TRBV11-2 and TRBJ1-6; D unresolved. Germline V lookup: CDR1 SGHAT, CDR2 FQNNGV. The CDR3 is made up of 15 amino acids. V lost 3 bases and J 5 bases, leaving 11 bases between the germline ends. The CDR3 protein is CASSLSTVHNSPLHF. The CDR3 DNA sequence: TGTGCCAGCAGCTTGTCTACAGTCCATAATTCACCCCTCCACTTT.

V gene TRBV7-9 combines with J gene TRBJ1-3; D is uncertain. CDR1 and CDR2 from the germline V gene are SEHNR and FQNEAQ (reference sequence). The V end was cut by 3 bases, the J end by 3 bases, with 9 bases between. The CDR3 is made up of 14 amino acids. The DNA for the CDR3 is TGTGCCAGCAGCTTCTGGACGGGTGGAAACACCATATATTTT. Translation gives CASSFWTGGNTIYF.

The chain uses TRBV5-1 and TRBJ2-3; no clear D. The CDR3 contains 11 residues. The germline gives CDR1 SGHRS, CDR2 YFSETQ. Trimming removed 4 bases from V and 9 bases from J, with 9 bases in between. The chain's CDR3 is CASSGQWTQYF. In DNA, the CDR3 is TGCGCCAGCAGCGGGCAGTGGACGCAGTATTTT.

The chain employs TRBV7-2 and TRBJ2-7, with 15 bases lining up with TRBD2. Germline values: CDR1 SGHTA, CDR2 FQGNSA. V lost 5 bases to trimming and J lost 4 bases; unmatched junction nucleotides: 15. The CDR3 totals 19 residues. Here the CDR3 DNA reads TGTGCCAGCAGCCCACCATTCGGGACTAGCGGGAGGAGAGGGTACGAGCAGTACTTC. It specifies CASSPPFGTSGRRGYEQYF.

This clone was counted a single time. This chain links TRBV29-1 with TRBJ2-7; D call uncertain. The germline V and J ends were trimmed by 5 bases and 0 bases, with 8 bases remaining between them. CDR1 SQVTM and CDR2 ANQGSEA come from the germline V gene. The CDR3 has 12 residues. The CDR3, as DNA: TGCAGCGTTCTGGGCAACTCCTACGAGCAGTACTTC. This gives the protein CSVLGNSYEQYF.

CDR3: CASSPTGATEAFF. CDR3 nucleotide sequence: TGTGCCAGCAGCCCTACAGGGGCCACTGAAGCTTTCTTT. The chain links TRBV27 to TRBJ1-1; 7 nucleotides match TRBD1. The germline V gene has CDR1 MNHEY and CDR2 SMNVEV (reference sequence). CDR3 length equals 13 residues. V was clipped by 6 bases and J by 4 bases; unmatched bases: 5.

V and J are TRBV7-9 and TRBJ1-1; D unclear. The CDR3 loop spans 13 amino acids. Trimming took 5 bases from V and 0 from J, leaving 7 bases between them. Germline V lookup: CDR1 SEHNR, CDR2 FQNEAQ (reference sequence). CDR3 sequence: CASSAPLNTEAFF. In DNA, the CDR3 is TGTGCCAGCAGCGCCCCGCTGAACACTGAAGCTTTCTTT.

This rearrangement joins TRBV6-1 to TRBJ1-1; D uncertain. Germline values: CDR1 MNHNS, CDR2 SASEGT. The V end was cut by 8 bases, the J end by 0 bases, with 10 bases between. The CDR3 loop spans 13 amino acids. Written as DNA, the CDR3 is TGTGCCAGCCGCTTGGGTATGAACACTGAAGCTTTCTTT. Its protein product is CASRLGMNTEAFF.

This clone was observed a handful of times. The chain links TRBV10-3 to TRBJ2-1; D gene unclear. The CDR3 contains 12 residues. Looked up from germline, CDR1 is ENHRY and CDR2 is SYGVKD. V was pared by 4 bases and J by 10 bases, with 11 bases between. This CDR3 is CAISAGGPEQFF. The CDR3, as DNA: TGTGCCATCAGTGCCGGTGGGCCCGAGCAGTTCTTC.

The J gene is TRBJ1-5, the V gene TRBV6-5; D remains ambiguous. This CDR3 contains 14 residues. V shed 4 bases and J shed 3 bases, with 10 bases lying between them. Per germline, CDR1 MNHEY and CDR2 SVGAGI. CDR3 sequence (DNA): TGTGCCAGCAGTTCTAGACCTACCAATCAGCCCCAGCATTTT. Translating it yields CASSSRPTNQPQHF.

The V gene is TRBV5-4, the J gene TRBJ1-3; no clear D. There are 17 residues in the CDR3. The V and J ends lost 4 bases and 4 bases respectively, with 21 bases between them. Germline loops: CDR1 SGHNT, CDR2 YYREEE (reference sequence). CDR3 protein: CASSPGPTKISGNTIYF. For the CDR3, the DNA is TGTGCCAGCAGCCCCGGGCCGACAAAGATATCCGGAAACACCATATATTTT.

CDR3 nucleotides: TGTGCCAGCAGCCTGTGGACAGGAACTGGCTACACCTTC. Translation: CASSLWTGTGYTF. V gene TRBV5-4 combines with J gene TRBJ1-2, with TRBD1 matching 7 bases. The CDR3 length is 13 residues. V lost 4 bases to trimming and J lost 7 bases; unmatched junction nucleotides: 7. Germline-derived CDR1 and CDR2 are SGHNT and YYREEE (reference sequence).

The V gene is TRBV7-9, the J gene TRBJ1-3, with D tentatively TRBD1 (6 bases). V lost 5 bases and J lost 0, with 14 bases in between. The CDR3 extends over 16 amino acids. CDR1 and CDR2 from the germline V gene are SEHNR and FQNEAQ (reference sequence). CDR3 sequence: CASSIQGYRSGNTIYF. The CDR3 region has the DNA TGTGCCAGCAGCATACAGGGTTACCGCTCTGGAAACACCATATATTTT.

Notes on this clone: One junction end does not reproduce the germline sequence, and a read error may be involved. The CDR3 DNA reads as TGTGCTAGCAGCTTGGGGACAGGGGCAGAGACCCAGTACTTC. Translating it yields CASSLGTGAETQYF. The chain couples TRBV7-7 to TRBJ2-5; 10 nucleotides line up with TRBD1. Looked up from germline, CDR1 is SSHAT and CDR2 is FNYEAQ (reference sequence). CDR3 length equals 14 residues.

The chain employs TRBV19 and TRBJ1-5; maybe TRBD1 (5 bases). V shed 8 bases and J shed 2 bases, with 19 bases lying between them. Germline values: CDR1 LNHDA, CDR2 SQIVND (reference sequence). The CDR3 sequence is 16 residues long. CDR3 sequence: CASSRLGGEGNQPQHF. CDR3 in DNA: TGTGCCAGTTCGAGGCTGGGGGGAGAGGGCAATCAGCCCCAGCATTTT.

Here the CDR3 reads CASSALTVYSNQPQHF. The DNA for the CDR3 is TGTGCCAGCAGTGCCCTCACAGTCTATAGCAATCAGCCCCAGCATTTT. The genes are TRBV6-1 and TRBJ1-5; no clear D. Between the trimmed V and J ends, which lost 4 bases and 0 bases, there was a span of 13 bases. The V gene's germline CDR1 is MNHNS and CDR2 SASEGT. The CDR3 runs to 16 residues.

This clone was counted a few times. The gene calls are TRBV4-3 and TRBJ2-3; TRBD2 aligns across 7 bases. In germline, CDR1 is LGHNA, CDR2 YSLEER. This CDR3 comprises 15 residues. With 1 base clipped from V and 4 bases from J, the junction kept 5 bases outside the gene matches. The CDR3 DNA sequence: TGCGCCAGCAGCCAAGGGGGGAGGGCCGCAGATACGCAGTATTTT. This translates into CASSQGGRAADTQYF.

This chain connects TRBV7-2 to TRBJ2-3, with 9 bases matching TRBD2. The CDR3 contains 15 residues. V lost 3 bases to trimming and J lost 6 bases; unmatched junction nucleotides: 7. The germline V gene encodes CDR1 SGHTA and CDR2 FQGNSA. CDR3 bases: TGTGCCAGCAGCTTCGGCGGGGGGGCAGGGGATACGCAGTATTTT. Translated: CASSFGGGAGDTQYF.

The CDR3 coding sequence is TGTGCCTGGAGTGTTCGAGCTAACCTGGGTCAGCCCCAGCATTTT. It is translated as CAWSVRANLGQPQHF. The gene calls are TRBV30 and TRBJ1-5, with no clear D. Germline V gene lookup returns CDR1 GTSNPN and CDR2 SVGIG (reference sequence). The CDR3 is made up of 15 amino acids. V was trimmed by 0 bases and J by 6 bases, leaving 15 bases between them.

CDR3: CASSPTIEENTEAFF. The CDR3 DNA follows: TGTGCCAGCAGCCCGACCATTGAAGAGAACACTGAAGCTTTCTTT. The chain joins TRBV7-2 to TRBJ1-1; D call uncertain. The CDR3 is made up of 15 amino acids. Trimming pared 5 bases from V and 1 base from J, leaving 14 bases between. Germline V gives CDR1 SGHTA, CDR2 FQGNSA.

This chain joins TRBV5-1 and TRBJ2-7; D not resolved. The V and J ends lost 5 bases and 2 bases respectively, with 17 bases between them. The CDR3 length is 15 residues. Germline V lookup: CDR1 SGHRS, CDR2 YFSETQ. The CDR3 nucleotides are TGCGCCAGCAGTCCTATGATGGGGATCCCCTACGAGCAGTACTTC. Translation: CASSPMMGIPYEQYF.

This sequence joins TRBV9 and TRBJ2-3; D perhaps matches TRBD2 (5 bases). V was trimmed by 0 bases and J by 3 bases, leaving 5 bases between them. The CDR3 is 13 amino acids. The germline V gene encodes CDR1 SGDLS and CDR2 YYNGEE. The CDR3 reads CASSVAGTDTQYF. The CDR3 coding sequence is TGTGCCAGCAGCGTAGCGGGAACAGATACGCAGTATTTT.

This chain joins TRBV11-2 and TRBJ1-2, with unresolved D. The CDR3 consists of 13 residues. V was cut by 2 bases and J by 4 bases, with 8 bases left in between. Germline V CDR1 and CDR2: SGHAT, FQNNGV. CDR3 in amino acids: CASSLSQTYGYTF. The CDR3 bases are TGTGCCAGCAGCTTAAGTCAGACCTATGGCTACACCTTC. The full variable domain, rest sourced from reference TRBV11-2 and TRBJ1-2, is EAGVAQSPRYKIIEKRQSVAFWCNPISGHATLYWYQQILGQGPKLLIQFQNNGVVDDSQLPKDRFSAERLKGVDSTLKIQPAKLEDSAVYLCASSLSQTYGYTFGSGTRLTVV.